One sample yielded the 14 T cell receptor beta chains listed below, sequenced in a study of CD8 T cells in Susac syndrome. RNA, at roughly 0.5 to 1 ug, was reverse transcribed with random hexamers. TCRdb passed the immunoSEQ multiplex PCR reads through MiXCR, listing each CDR3 protein once. Altogether roughly 200,000 distinct CDR3 sequences are present, roughly 94% being singletons, with the ten largest covering around 0.076%. The sequenced sample was CD4+ T cells from PBMCs. These receptors were taken from a human donor with multiple sclerosis.

This sequence joins TRBV2 and TRBJ1-2, with D maybe TRBD1 (5 bases). This CDR3 spans 12 amino acids. Trimming left V 6 bases short and J 4 bases short, with 9 bases between. CDR1 and CDR2 from the germline V gene are SNHLY and FYNNEI. The CDR3 DNA follows: TGTGCCAGCAGGACAGAGTCCTATGGCTACACCTTC. It encodes CASRTESYGYTF. Full variable domain (rest looked up from reference TRBV2 and TRBJ1-2): EPEVTQTPSHQVTQMGQEVILRCVPISNHLYFYWYRQILGQKVEFLVSFYNNEISEKSEIFDDQFSVERPDGSNFTLKIRSTKLEDSAMYFCASRTESYGYTFGSGTRLTVV.

This clonotype appeared a few times. The chain recombines TRBV6-5 with TRBJ1-2, with D tentatively TRBD1 (5 bases). Germline assignment: CDR1 MNHEY and CDR2 SVGAGI. The CDR3 has 15 residues. The ends were cut back, 0 bases at V and 5 bases at J, with 13 bases in the middle. This CDR3 is CASSYSGQGRYGYTF. CDR3 in DNA: TGTGCCAGCAGTTACTCCGGCCAGGGACGGTATGGCTACACCTTC.

This rearrangement joins TRBV5-4 to TRBJ1-3; D is unresolved. CDR1 is SGHNT, CDR2 YYREEE, per germline (reference sequence). The CDR3 loop spans 15 amino acids. V lost 1 base, J lost 0 bases, and 8 bases lay in between. CDR3 DNA: TGTGCCAGCAGCTTGACCGGGAGCTCTGGAAACACCATATATTTT. This encodes CASSLTGSSGNTIYF.

The chain joins TRBV5-1 to TRBJ1-1; 7 nucleotides line up with TRBD1. Germline V gene data show CDR1 as SGHRS and CDR2 as YFSETQ. V lost 4 bases to trimming and J lost 4 bases; unmatched junction nucleotides: 7. CDR3 length: 14 residues. The DNA for the CDR3 is TGCGCCAGCAGCAGCGGGACAGCGAGCACTGAAGCTTTCTTT. It encodes CASSSGTASTEAFF. The full variable domain, rest sourced from reference TRBV5-1 and TRBJ1-1, is KAGVTQTPRYLIKTRGQQVTLSCSPISGHRSVSWYQQTPGQGLQFLFEYFSETQRNKGNFPGRFSGRQFSNSRSEMNVSTLELGDSALYLCASSSGTASTEAFFGQGTRLTVV.

The rearrangement links TRBV14 to TRBJ2-3; 7 nucleotides line up with TRBD2. The CDR3 covers 16 residues. Germline CDR1 is SGHDN and CDR2 is FVKESK. The V and J ends lost 4 bases and 3 bases, in that order; junction bases with no gene match: 10. CDR3 coding DNA: TGTGCCAGCAGCCCCTGGGCAGGGAGGGGAACAGATACGCAGTATTTT. Its protein product is CASSPWAGRGTDTQYF.

This sequence joins TRBV9 and TRBJ2-5; 8 positions match TRBD2. Trimming took 0 bases from V and 5 from J; bases not matched to a gene: 9. Germline V gives CDR1 SGDLS, CDR2 YYNGEE. The CDR3 runs 16 residues. CDR3 sequence: CASSVGNGGAVETQYF. The CDR3, as DNA: TGTGCCAGCAGCGTAGGGAACGGGGGGGCCGTTGAGACCCAGTACTTC.

This chain uses TRBV7-9 with TRBJ2-5, with a tentative D call TRBD1 (5 bases). The CDR3 loop spans 14 amino acids. The germline gives CDR1 SEHNR, CDR2 FQNEAQ (reference sequence). V was pared by 5 bases and J by 2 bases, with 12 bases between. The CDR3 reads CASSIDSHQETQYF. CDR3 in DNA: TGTGCCAGCAGCATCGACAGCCATCAAGAGACCCAGTACTTC.

The chain links TRBV19 to TRBJ2-5, with D possibly matching TRBD1 (5 bases). Trimming stripped 4 bases from V and 5 bases from J, with 11 bases between. This CDR3 spans 13 amino acids. The germline gives CDR1 LNHDA, CDR2 SQIVND (reference sequence). DNA of the CDR3: TGTGCCAGTAGTACAGGACACTCTGAGACCCAGTACTTC. Its protein product is CASSTGHSETQYF.

J is TRBJ1-5 and V is TRBV3-1, with no clear D. V lost 0 bases and J lost 9, with 15 bases in between. The CDR3 runs to 15 residues. Germline loops: CDR1 LGHDT, CDR2 YNNKEL (reference sequence). The CDR3 bases are TGTGCCAGCAGCCAAGATATGTGGGTCGCATGGCCCCAGCATTTT. Its translation is CASSQDMWVAWPQHF.

This rearrangement joins TRBV3-1 to TRBJ2-5, with TRBD2 matching over 8 bases. The germline gives CDR1 LGHDT, CDR2 YNNKEL (reference sequence). The CDR3 is made up of 17 amino acids. After removal of 0 bases from V and 2 bases from J, the junction contained 8 bases not matched to a gene. The CDR3 sequence: CASSQDNSGGPQETQYF. In DNA form, the CDR3 reads TGTGCCAGCAGCCAAGATAACAGCGGGGGCCCACAAGAGACCCAGTACTTC.

The V and J genes are TRBV5-1 and TRBJ2-3; D is perhaps TRBD1 or TRBD2 (7 bases each). Germline assignment: CDR1 SGHRS and CDR2 YFSETQ. This CDR3 region has 15 residues. V lost 4 bases to trimming and J lost 2 bases, with 14 bases between them. The CDR3 DNA is TGCGCCAGCAGCCAGCGGGACAGCAACACAGATACGCAGTATTTT. Its translation: CASSQRDSNTDTQYF.

The chain joins TRBV29-1 to TRBJ2-3, with 12 bases lining up with TRBD1. J was trimmed by 8 bases and V by 0 bases; bases with no gene match: 12. Germline V gene data show CDR1 as SQVTM and CDR2 as ANQGSEA. CDR3 length: 17 amino acids. CDR3 amino acids: CSVEDGDRGLQRGTQYF. Here the CDR3 DNA reads TGCAGCGTTGAAGATGGGGACAGGGGGCTCCAGAGGGGTACGCAGTATTTT.

J is TRBJ1-2 and V is TRBV6-6, with 8 bases that match TRBD1. V lost 0 bases, J lost 9 bases, and 6 bases stayed unmatched. The CDR3 is made up of 14 amino acids. Germline CDR1 is MNHNY and CDR2 is SVGAGI (reference sequence). The DNA of the CDR3 is TGTGCCAGCAGTTACTCGGACAGGGACATTAGCTACACCTTC. Protein product: CASSYSDRDISYTF.

The sample holds one count of this clonotype. The rearrangement links TRBV6-5 to TRBJ2-4; 10 bases match TRBD1. The CDR3 loop spans 14 amino acids. The germline gives CDR1 MNHEY, CDR2 SVGAGI. V dropped 6 bases and J dropped 2; count of bases not matched to a gene: 1. The CDR3 coding sequence is TGTGCCAGCAGGGACAGGGGGTCCAAAAACATTCAGTACTTC. The encoded protein is CASRDRGSKNIQYF.